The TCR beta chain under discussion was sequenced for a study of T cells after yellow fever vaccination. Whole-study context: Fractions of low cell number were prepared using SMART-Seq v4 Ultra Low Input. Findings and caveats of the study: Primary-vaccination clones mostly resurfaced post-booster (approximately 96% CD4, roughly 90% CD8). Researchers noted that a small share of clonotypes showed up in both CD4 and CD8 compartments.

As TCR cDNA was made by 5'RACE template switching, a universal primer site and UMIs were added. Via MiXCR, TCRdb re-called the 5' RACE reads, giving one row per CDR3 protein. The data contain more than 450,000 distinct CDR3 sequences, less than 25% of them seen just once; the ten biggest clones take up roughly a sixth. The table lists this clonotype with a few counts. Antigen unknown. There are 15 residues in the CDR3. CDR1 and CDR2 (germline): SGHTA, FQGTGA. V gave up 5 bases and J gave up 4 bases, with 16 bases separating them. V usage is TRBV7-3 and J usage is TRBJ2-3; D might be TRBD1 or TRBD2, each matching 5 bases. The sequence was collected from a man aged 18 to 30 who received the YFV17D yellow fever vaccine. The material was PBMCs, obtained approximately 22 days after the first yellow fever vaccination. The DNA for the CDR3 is TGTGCCAGCAGCCCCGGGACCGCCCGCGCAGATACGCAGTATTTT. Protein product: CASSPGTARADTQYF.